This T cell receptor beta chain was observed in a study of PD-1 blockade in classical Hodgkin lymphoma. Assay: immunoSEQ multiplex PCR; the TCRdb copy retains only in-frame clones and omits some. The table has about 98,000 clones, roughly 79% seen once. Following autologous stem cell transplantation, relapse occurred in every patient, and exposure to brentuximab vedotin varied. Complete response, partial response or progressive disease were the best responses. The CDR3 loop spans 15 amino acids. The germline CDR1 and CDR2 sequences are SGHTA and FQGNSA. The V and J ends lost 3 bases and 1 base, in that order; junction bases with no gene match: 4. In regard to this clone: Its antigen is unknown.

Study-level results: Newly diagnosed patients had diversity similar to the baseline diversity of complete responders. Although disease activity or prior therapy may be involved, causes of the repertoire differences remain undefined. Compared with baseline, CD4+ but not CD8+ TCR diversity had risen significantly by C4D1.

This specimen consisted of peripheral blood mononuclear cells (PBMCs), obtained before the second cycle of nivolumab. V and J are TRBV7-2 and TRBJ1-1; 8 bases match TRBD1. The clonotype originates from a human donor with classical Hodgkin lymphoma. The CDR3 is CASSFAGGRNTEAFF. In DNA, the CDR3 is TGTGCCAGCAGCTTTGCAGGGGGCCGGAACACTGAAGCTTTCTTT.